This T cell receptor beta chain was identified during a study of shared T cell receptors in the human thymus. There are a few counts of this clone. Using immunoSEQ multiplex PCR, the repertoire was profiled, and TCRdb retains in-frame clones only, with some absent. Seen here are approximately 580,000 clones, approximately 78% observed once, and the top ten hold about 0.013%. J was trimmed by 2 bases and V by 4 bases; bases with no gene match: 5. Germline V CDR1 and CDR2: LNHDA, SQIVND (reference sequence). CDR3 length: 15 amino acids. These data are also associated with another study on human thymus T cells. From that study: Immunologically healthy infants in Finland undergoing congenital heart defect surgery were the donors. There appeared to be biased usage of V and J genes in thymic and blood repertoires.

The clonotype comes from a boy less than two years old with a congenital heart defect. The chain uses TRBV19 and TRBJ2-5; 9 bases fit TRBD1. The source material was thymocytes. The CDR3 reads CASSTFGQGQETQYF. CDR3 nucleotides: TGTGCCAGTAGTACCTTCGGACAGGGGCAAGAGACCCAGTACTTC.